The sample holds one count of the clone carrying this T cell receptor beta chain. Patients were ineligible given autoimmune disease history or systemic immunosuppression. These data belong to a study of OX40 agonist ivuxolimab in advanced cancers. Study summary: Enrolled patients in dose escalation had cancers that were hepatocellular carcinoma, melanoma, renal cell or head and neck cancer. Partial responses were achieved by three patients, one with hepatocellular carcinoma and two with cutaneous melanoma.

Sequencing used immunoSEQ multiplex PCR; TCRdb keeps in-frame clones, though not all of them. The sample lists about 44,000 clones; about 90% were seen once. V lost 2 bases to trimming and J lost 5 bases, with 6 bases between them. CDR1 is SEHNR, CDR2 FQNEAQ, per germline (reference sequence). The CDR3 runs to 12 residues. The chain employs TRBV7-9 and TRBJ1-1, with D hard to call. The material sequenced was CD4+ or CD8+ T cells sorted from blood, taken in a trial of the OX40 agonist ivuxolimab. The clonotype originates from an adult with an advanced solid tumor such as melanoma, head and neck, liver or kidney cancer. The CDR3 nucleotides read TGTGCCAGCAGCTTATTGCGGACTGAAGCTTTCTTT. It translates to CASSLLRTEAFF.